The clone carrying this T cell receptor beta chain was seen only once. Germline values: CDR1 MNHEY, CDR2 SVGEGT. This CDR3 region has 15 residues. The ends were cut back, 0 bases at V and 5 bases at J, with 13 bases in the middle. All recovered Cohort 3 donors got two negative PCRs, got clearance, or saw symptom resolution. Some clones are missing from TCRdb's copy, which holds only in-frame ones; the method was immunoSEQ multiplex PCR. This sample yields over 250,000 clones, of which roughly 86% are seen a single time; 0.8% to 1% belongs to the top ten. This record comes from a study of blood T cell repertoires in COVID-19. Turning to the study itself: Material from acute and convalescent COVID-19 was sourced from the United States, Italy and Spain.

This clonotype was sampled from a woman aged 25 to 39 who had recovered from COVID-19. V and J are TRBV6-2 or TRBV6-3 and TRBJ2-5; maybe TRBD1 (6 bases). The source material was PBMCs or T cells enriched from blood (not recorded which). CDR3 sequence (DNA): TGTGCCAGCAGTTACTCGACTGGGGGCGTGGAGACCCAGTACTTC. This codes for CASSYSTGGVETQYF.